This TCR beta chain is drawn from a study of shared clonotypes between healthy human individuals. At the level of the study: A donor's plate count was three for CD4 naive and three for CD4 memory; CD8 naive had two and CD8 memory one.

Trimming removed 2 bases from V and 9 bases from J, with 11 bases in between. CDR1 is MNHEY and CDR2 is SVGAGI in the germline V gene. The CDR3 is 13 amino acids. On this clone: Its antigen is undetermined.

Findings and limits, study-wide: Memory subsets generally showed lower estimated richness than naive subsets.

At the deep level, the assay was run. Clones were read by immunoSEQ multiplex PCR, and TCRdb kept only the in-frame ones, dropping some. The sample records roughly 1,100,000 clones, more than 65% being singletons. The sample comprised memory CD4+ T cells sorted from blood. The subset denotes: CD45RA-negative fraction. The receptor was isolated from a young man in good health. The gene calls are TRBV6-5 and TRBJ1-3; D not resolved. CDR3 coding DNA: TGTGCCAGCAGTTACCGCTACTCCGGCACCATATATTTT. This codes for CASSYRYSGTIYF.